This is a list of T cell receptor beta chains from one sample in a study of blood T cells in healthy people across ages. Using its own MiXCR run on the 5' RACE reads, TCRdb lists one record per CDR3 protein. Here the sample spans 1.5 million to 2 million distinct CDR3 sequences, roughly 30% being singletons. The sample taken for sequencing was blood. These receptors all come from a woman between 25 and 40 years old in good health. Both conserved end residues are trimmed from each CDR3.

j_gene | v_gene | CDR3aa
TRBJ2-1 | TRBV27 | ASSLLGAGKVREQF
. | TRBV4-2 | ASGQGVTSGPQETQY
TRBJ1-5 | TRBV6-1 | ASSEVRNSNQPQH
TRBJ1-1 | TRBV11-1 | ASSTNQGAAGETEAF
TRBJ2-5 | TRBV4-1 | ASSQVGTAETQY
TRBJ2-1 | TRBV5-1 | ASSREVGVSNEQF
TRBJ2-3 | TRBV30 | AWTLGGQTSTDTQY
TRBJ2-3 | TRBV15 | ATSRGPILAGVSDTQY
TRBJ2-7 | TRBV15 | ATSITGTSEHNEQY
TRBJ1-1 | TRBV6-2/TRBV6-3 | ASINATRRTEAF
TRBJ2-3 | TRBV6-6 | ASCIAGRDTQY
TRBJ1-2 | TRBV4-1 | ASSQDGDRTYRGYT